This T cell receptor beta chain stems from a study of identical twins. A universal primer site was created by template switching, with the cDNA bearing unique molecular identifiers. From the 5' RACE reads, TCRdb called clonotypes with MiXCR, one entry per CDR3 protein. In the table there are 500,000 to 550,000 distinct CDR3 sequences, less than 25% of which are singletons. This CDR3 spans 13 amino acids. Germline V CDR1 and CDR2: DFQATT, SNEGSKA (reference sequence). J gave up 2 bases and V 3 bases, and 1 base lay outside the gene matches. This sample also appeared in a second study, on T cells expressing NK-cell markers. That report adds: The study drew TCR beta repertoires from sorted CD3+CD56+NKG2C+, CD3+CD56+NKG2C- and CD3+CD56-NKG2C+ T cells.

This rearrangement joins TRBV20-1 to TRBJ2-7; 10 bases are a match to TRBD2. Sequencing was done on a sample of CD4+ T cells sorted from blood. The receptor's source is a woman in her late teens or twenties in good health. The CDR3, as DNA: TGCAGTGCTAGTAGCGGGGGGACCTACGAGCAGTACTTC. Translation: CSASSGGTYEQYF.